This T cell receptor beta chain was sequenced in a study of cytomegalovirus exposure and HLA in healthy donors. Findings and caveats of the study: Serostatus for CMV was the only available immune exposure information. Trimming of TCR beta V- and J-genes showed a link, identified in a later analysis, to a missense DCLRE1C variant. For most TCR beta V segments, an earlier analysis put the productive rate at about 90% or about 30% of the time.

With 60 Vbeta and 13 Jbeta primers, the PCR was carried out. The data were produced by immunoSEQ multiplex PCR, yet TCRdb's version contains in-frame clones alone and is incomplete. The sample has some 180,000 clones, around 80% seen once; the top ten hold under 2.5%. Concerning this clone: The antigen is undetermined.

The CDR3 contains 15 residues. Trimming took 0 bases from V and 3 from J; bases not matched to a gene: 2. Germline V CDR1 and CDR2: SGHDN, FVKESK. The rearrangement links TRBV14 to TRBJ2-1; 7 nucleotides align to TRBD1. Material for sequencing was PBMCs. The receptor was isolated from a woman aged 25 to 39 in good health and CMV-seropositive. Written as DNA, the CDR3 is TGTGCCAGCAGCCAAGATGGGACAGACTACAATGAGCAGTTCTTC. Translated: CASSQDGTDYNEQFF.